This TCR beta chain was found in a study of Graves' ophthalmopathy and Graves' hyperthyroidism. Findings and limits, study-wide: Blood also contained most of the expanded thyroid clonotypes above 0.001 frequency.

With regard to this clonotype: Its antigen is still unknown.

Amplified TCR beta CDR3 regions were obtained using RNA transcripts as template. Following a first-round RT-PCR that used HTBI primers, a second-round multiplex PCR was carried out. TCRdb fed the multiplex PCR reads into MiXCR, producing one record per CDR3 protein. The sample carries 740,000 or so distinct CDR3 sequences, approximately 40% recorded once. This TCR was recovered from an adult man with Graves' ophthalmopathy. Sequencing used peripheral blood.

The CDR3 DNA follows: TGTGCCAGCAGTACGGACAGGGTGGAAGGCTACACCTTC. Translating gives CASSTDRVEGYTF. The V and J genes are TRBV2 and TRBJ1-2; 8 nucleotides match TRBD1. The germline V gene encodes CDR1 SNHLY and CDR2 FYNNEI. V gave up 5 bases and J gave up 8 bases; unmatched junction bases: 7. The CDR3 totals 13 residues.